This T cell receptor beta chain emerged from a study of early T cells in non-severe SARS-CoV-2 infection. Across the study: With bulk RNA from unsorted whole blood as input, sequencing yielded unpaired chains. Study-level findings and limits: Matching results from VDJdb favored anti-spike CD8 responses, leaving private and CD4 specificities undetected.

This clonotype came up many times. The antigen remains undetermined. Individual cDNA molecules carried attached unique molecular identifiers. TCRdb re-called the 5' RACE reads through MiXCR, storing one row per CDR3 protein. The sample includes about 110,000 distinct CDR3 sequences, roughly 11% of them seen just once. The specimen sequenced was whole blood. This sequence originates from an adult who was a healthcare worker with PCR-confirmed SARS-CoV-2 infection or an uninfected control (not recorded which).

This CDR3 is CASSPVAGRTDTQYF. The CDR3 DNA follows: TGTGCCAGCAGCCCTGTAGCGGGGCGCACAGATACGCAGTATTTT. The V call is TRBV9, the J call TRBJ2-3; 8 bases align to TRBD2. CDR1 and CDR2 from the germline V gene are SGDLS and YYNGEE. The CDR3 sequence is 15 residues long. Trimming removed 4 bases from V and 1 base from J; junction bases left unmatched: 5.